These 4 T cell receptor beta chains share one sample of origin, sequenced in a study of cytomegalovirus exposure and HLA in healthy donors. The repertoire was sequenced with immunoSEQ multiplex PCR; TCRdb's copy has only in-frame clones and lacks some. The data contain fewer than 400,000 clones, approximately 91% of them singletons. Material for sequencing was PBMCs. The receptors were gathered from a man aged 25 to 45 in good health and CMV-seronegative.

This chain links TRBV10-2 with TRBJ1-4, with 10 bases lining up with TRBD1. V shed 7 bases and J 7 bases; nucleotides not matched to a gene: 9. The CDR3 spans 15 residues. Per the germline V gene, CDR1 is WSHSY and CDR2 is SAAADI. CDR3 loop: CASTGTGVSGEKLFF. CDR3 DNA: TGCGCCAGCACCGGGACAGGGGTCAGCGGTGAAAAACTGTTTTTT.

The V call is TRBV18, the J call TRBJ2-7; 8 positions agree with TRBD2. Germline V gene lookup returns CDR1 KGHSH and CDR2 LQKENI. V dropped 0 bases and J dropped 0; count of bases not matched to a gene: 4. The CDR3 consists of 16 residues. CDR3 nucleotide sequence: TGTGCCAGCTCACCACCGACGGGGGGGGGCTCCTACGAGCAGTACTTC. Translated, it gives CASSPPTGGGSYEQYF.

The rearrangement uses TRBV6-1 and TRBJ2-6; TRBD2 aligns across 10 bases. Per germline, CDR1 MNHNS and CDR2 SASEGT. The ends lost 1 base at V and 3 bases at J; junction bases unmatched: 18. CDR3 length: 22 amino acids. CDR3 sequence (DNA): TGTGCCAGCAGTGAAGTGCTGCTGACGTGGGGTAGCGGGGGGAATGGGGCCAACGTCCTGACTTTC. This gives the protein CASSEVLLTWGSGGNGANVLTF.

The chain joins TRBV6-5 to TRBJ1-4, with 8 bases aligning to TRBD1. After removal of 5 bases from V and 6 bases from J, the junction contained 8 bases not matched to a gene. Germline V gene lookup returns CDR1 MNHEY and CDR2 SVGAGI. The CDR3 sequence is 15 residues long. The CDR3 DNA reads as TGTGCCAGCAGTACAGACAGGGGTGGGGATGAAAAACTGTTTTTT. Its translation: CASSTDRGGDEKLFF.